This T cell receptor (beta chain) was identified during a study of cytomegalovirus exposure and HLA in healthy donors. Study observations and caveats: Generally TCR sequences proved uncommon, though certain public TCRs appeared in numerous donors. Some TCR beta chains (roughly 160 of them) were listed as cytomegalovirus-associated.

About this clone: Its specificity is unknown.

Here immunoSEQ multiplex PCR was the method, and the copy in TCRdb shows in-frame clones only, minus some. Here the sample spans 150,000 to 170,000 clones, approximately 86% being singletons. V dropped 2 bases and J dropped 4 bases, with 8 bases sitting between them. The germline gives CDR1 MNHNY, CDR2 SVGAGI (reference sequence). The CDR3 sequence is 13 residues long. This receptor was taken from a human donor in good health. This sequence joins TRBV6-6 and TRBJ1-2; D is unclear. The sequenced sample consisted of PBMCs. For the CDR3, the DNA is TGTGCCAGCAGTTACGAGTTGTTCTATGGCTACACCTTC. Its protein is CASSYELFYGYTF.